The 16 T cell receptor beta chains below all came from one sample that was sequenced in a study of shared clonotypes between healthy human individuals. The naive CD8 population came from CD45RO-negative cells selected for CCR7, without terminally differentiated effector memory CD45RA+ cells. Measured with immunoSEQ multiplex PCR; TCRdb has only the in-frame clones, and not every one. The sample has around 1.9 million clones, approximately 92% seen once; the top ten hold around 1.7%. The sequencing input was naive CD8+ T cells from PBMCs. The origin of the receptors is a young man in good health. Some clones in this sample may be carry-over from other donors' samples.

This clone was seen just once. The chain links TRBV7-8 to TRBJ2-7, with D hard to call. The CDR3 length is 14 residues. V lost 1 base and J 3 bases, leaving 10 bases between the germline ends. CDR1 and CDR2 from the germline V gene are SGHVS and FQNEAQ. In DNA, the CDR3 is TGTGCCAGCAGCTTAGGGACGGCAGACTACGAGCAGTACTTC. This codes for CASSLGTADYEQYF.

Note on this clone: The same CDR3 also results from other DNA sequences found in this sample. The rearrangement joins TRBV9 to TRBJ2-7; 8 bases match TRBD1. The V segment lost 2 bases and the J segment 5 bases; nucleotides outside the gene matches: 6. The CDR3 runs to 14 residues. Per the germline V gene, CDR1 is SGDLS and CDR2 is YYNGEE. The CDR3 protein is CASSVGQGANEQYF. The CDR3 DNA follows: TGTGCCAGCAGCGTTGGCCAGGGGGCCAACGAGCAGTACTTC. Combining the CDR3 with reference TRBV9 and TRBJ2-7 gives the whole variable domain DSGVTQTPKHLITATGQRVTLRCSPRSGDLSVYWYQQSLDQGLQFLIQYYNGEERAKGNILERFSAQQFPDLHSELNLSSLELGDSALYFCASSVGQGANEQYFGPGTRLTVT.

V usage is TRBV9 and J usage is TRBJ2-5; 8 bases are shared with TRBD2. The CDR3 sequence is 15 residues long. From germline, CDR1 is SGDLS and CDR2 YYNGEE. Trimming cost V 5 bases and J 5 bases; bases outside gene matches: 11. This CDR3 is CASSGPAGADETQYF. CDR3 bases: TGTGCCAGCAGTGGACCAGCGGGAGCGGATGAGACCCAGTACTTC.

This clone was counted once. The same CDR3 arises from other DNA sequences in this sample as well. This chain links TRBV27 with TRBJ1-2; D possibly corresponds to TRBD1 (5 bases). This CDR3 spans 13 amino acids. Germline lookup yields CDR1 MNHEY and CDR2 SMNVEV (reference sequence). V dropped 0 bases and J dropped 7 bases, with 9 bases sitting between them. CDR3 bases: TGTGCCAGCAGTTTATCTGGGGGATTTGGCTACACCTTC. Encoded protein: CASSLSGGFGYTF.

Here the CDR3 DNA reads TGTGCCAGCAGCTTATTGCACAGTAATGAAAAACTGTTTTTT. Amino acid sequence: CASSLLHSNEKLFF. The V and J genes are TRBV7-9 and TRBJ1-4; D is undetermined. Looked up from germline, CDR1 is SEHNR and CDR2 is FQNEAQ (reference sequence). The CDR3 totals 14 residues. V dropped 2 bases and J dropped 4 bases, with 8 bases sitting between them.

V usage is TRBV28 and J usage is TRBJ1-5; D is undetermined. V was trimmed by 3 bases and J by 0 bases, leaving 15 bases between them. CDR1 and CDR2 from the germline V gene are MDHEN and SYDVKM. The CDR3 spans 17 residues. Here the CDR3 reads CASSLTGGIYSNQPQHF. The CDR3, as DNA: TGTGCCAGCAGTTTGACCGGCGGGATATATAGCAATCAGCCCCAGCATTTT.

The gene calls are TRBV15 and TRBJ1-3; D unresolved. The length of the CDR3 is 13 residues. Per the germline V gene, CDR1 is LNHNV and CDR2 is YYDKDF (reference sequence). V was clipped by 5 bases and J by 3 bases, with 8 bases between them. The CDR3 loop is CATSDGDGNTIYF. The CDR3 DNA is TGTGCCACCAGCGACGGGGATGGAAACACCATATATTTT.

The chain employs TRBV28 and TRBJ1-3, with TRBD1 as a possible D gene (5 bases). Germline assignment: CDR1 MDHEN and CDR2 SYDVKM. The V gene lost 7 bases and the J gene lost 5 bases, with 12 bases spanning the gap. The CDR3 length is 13 residues. The CDR3 DNA reads TGTGCCAGCAACCTGGGACTCAGAAACACCATATATTTT. This gives the protein CASNLGLRNTIYF.

The chain employs TRBV9 and TRBJ2-7; D possibly corresponds to TRBD1 (5 bases). The CDR3 contains 15 residues. Germline lookup yields CDR1 SGDLS and CDR2 YYNGEE. V was shortened by 0 bases and J by 0 bases, with 10 bases between the two germline ends. DNA for the CDR3: TGTGCCAGCAGCGTAGGGGGCCATAGCTCCTACGAGCAGTACTTC. Translation: CASSVGGHSSYEQYF.

V usage is TRBV7-2 and J usage is TRBJ2-2, with TRBD2 matching 8 bases. Losses at the gene ends were 1 base for V and 4 bases for J; bases not matched to a gene: 8. This CDR3 spans 17 amino acids. The germline V gene encodes CDR1 SGHTA and CDR2 FQGNSA. The CDR3 DNA follows: TGTGCCAGCAGCTTAGGCTTGCGGGAGGTGGCCACCGGGGAGCTGTTTTTT. Residues: CASSLGLREVATGELFF.

V is TRBV11-2 and J is TRBJ2-1, with no clear D. CDR1 and CDR2 from the germline V gene are SGHAT and FQNNGV. The V end lost 4 bases, the J end lost 7 bases, and 8 bases lay between the germline ends. The CDR3 has 12 residues. CDR3 bases: TGTGCCAGCAGCTCCGTTTTAAATGAGCAGTTCTTC. Protein: CASSSVLNEQFF.

The count of this clone is one. The V gene is TRBV29-1, the J gene TRBJ2-5; a weak D match, TRBD1 (6 bases). The DNA end is more similar to TRBJ2-7, so the J call may be wrong. Germline V lookup: CDR1 SQVTM, CDR2 ANQGSEA. There are 16 residues in the CDR3. CDR3 loop: CSAWDPSQGRGHEQYF. The CDR3 DNA reads TGCAGCGCTTGGGATCCCTCTCAGGGGCGCGGCCACGAGCAGTACTTC.

CDR3 nucleotides: TGCGCCAGCAGTGAGACTAGCGGGAGGCCAGATACGCAGTATTTT. Protein: CASSETSGRPDTQYF. The chain links TRBV10-1 to TRBJ2-3; the match to TRBD2 covers 12 bases. The CDR3 length is 15 residues. Germline loops: CDR1 WNHNN, CDR2 SYGVQD (reference sequence). The V gene end was trimmed by 2 bases and the J gene end by 4 bases; junction bases not matched to a gene: 1.

The gene calls are TRBV19 and TRBJ2-3; D gene unclear. This CDR3 comprises 13 residues. The germline CDR1 and CDR2 sequences are LNHDA and SQIVND (reference sequence). V was clipped by 10 bases and J by 5 bases, with 16 bases between them. CDR3: CATCGTHGDTQYF. CDR3 DNA sequence: TGTGCCACCTGCGGCACACACGGAGATACGCAGTATTTT.

A note on this clone: The sample holds other DNA sequences that translate to the same CDR3. V gene TRBV7-9 combines with J gene TRBJ2-1, with 11 bases matching TRBD2. This CDR3 is built from 16 residues. The J segment lost 9 bases and the V segment lost 1 base, leaving 8 bases of the junction unmatched. Per germline, CDR1 SEHNR and CDR2 FQNEAQ (reference sequence). CDR3 protein: CASSLGLAGGLGEQFF. The CDR3 DNA reads as TGTGCCAGCAGCTTAGGGTTAGCGGGAGGGCTAGGTGAGCAGTTCTTC.

This clone was detected once. The rearrangement joins TRBV25-1 to TRBJ2-5; D possibly corresponds to TRBD1 (6 bases). Germline-derived CDR1 and CDR2 are MGHDK and SYGVNS. With 7 bases removed from V and 2 bases from J, the gap between germline ends came to 11 bases. This CDR3 region has 13 residues. The CDR3 loop reads CASKGTLQETQYF. CDR3 coding DNA: TGTGCCAGCAAAGGGACATTACAAGAGACCCAGTACTTC.